The TCR beta chain described here comes from a study of OX40 agonist ivuxolimab in advanced cancers. The repertoire was sequenced with immunoSEQ multiplex PCR; TCRdb's copy has only in-frame clones and lacks some. Seen here are about 110,000 clones, 90% observed once, and the top ten hold 0.45% to 0.5%. Study-level points and caveats: CD8+ T cells showed, on average, more clonal expansion than CD4+ cells. Among some nonresponders, normalized T-cell clonal expansion was also low.

This clone occurred once. Its matching antigen is unknown. The germline V gene has CDR1 SEHNR and CDR2 FQNEAQ (reference sequence). V shed 4 bases and J shed 5 bases, with 14 bases lying between them. The CDR3 extends over 15 amino acids. V gene TRBV7-9 combines with J gene TRBJ1-4; no clear D gene. This clonotype was sampled from an adult with an advanced solid tumor such as melanoma, head and neck, liver or kidney cancer. Sequencing used CD4+ or CD8+ T cells sorted from blood, obtained in a trial of the OX40 agonist ivuxolimab. The CDR3 DNA sequence: TGTGCCAGCAGCTCTAGGACCGGATCCAATGAAAAACTGTTTTTT. It specifies CASSSRTGSNEKLFF.